A selection of T cell receptor beta chains follows, all from one sample in a study of T cells in localized non-small cell lung cancer. This table comes from immunoSEQ multiplex PCR, and its TCRdb copy is limited to in-frame clones, with some not included. Of about 3,300 clones listed, around 47% are singletons. The specimen comprised lymph node tissue, sampled before any cancer treatment. The source is a woman aged 18 to 55 with stage I lung adenocarcinoma. The CDR3 runs from the conserved cysteine through the conserved F or W. D genes are given only for firm matches. The size of a clone is reported for some rows only, either as once, few or many, or as a class for expanded clones.

J gene: TRBJ2-1
CDR3 length: 12
clone size: NA
D gene: NA
V gene: TRBV19
CDR3 DNA: TGTGCCAGTAGTCGGCAGGGGAATGAGCAGTTCTTC
CDR3 protein: CASSRQGNEQFF

J gene: TRBJ2-3
CDR3 length: 16
clone size: few
D gene: TRBD2
V gene: TRBV11-3
CDR3 DNA: TGTGCCAGCAGCCCCGGGGGGCTAGCGGGAGCAGATACGCAGTATTTT
CDR3 protein: CASSPGGLAGADTQYF

J gene: TRBJ1-4
CDR3 length: 15
clone size: few
D gene: NA
V gene: TRBV2
CDR3 DNA: TGTGCCAGCAGGATATCGGGGGGGAACGATGAAAAACTGTTTTTT
CDR3 protein: CASRISGGNDEKLFF

J gene: TRBJ2-4
CDR3 length: 16
clone size: few
D gene: NA
V gene: TRBV1
CDR3 DNA: TGCGCCAGCAGCCAAGCCGACCGGGTAGCCAAAAACATTCAGTACTTC
CDR3 protein: CASSQADRVAKNIQYF

J gene: TRBJ1-2
CDR3 length: 14
clone size: NA
D gene: NA
V gene: TRBV6-8
CDR3 DNA: TGTGCCAGCAGTCGGCTTGGGACTGACTATGGCTACACCTTC
CDR3 protein: CASSRLGTDYGYTF

J gene: TRBJ2-3
CDR3 length: 17
clone size: NA
D gene: TRBD2
V gene: TRBV19
CDR3 DNA: TGTGCCAGTAGTATTGTAGCGGGAGGGCCGGGGACAGATACGCAGTATTTT
CDR3 protein: CASSIVAGGPGTDTQYF

J gene: TRBJ2-7
CDR3 length: 14
clone size: NA
D gene: NA
V gene: TRBV6-8
CDR3 DNA: TGTGCCAGCAGGGGGCGAGCGTTCTCCTACGAGCAGTACTTC
CDR3 protein: CASRGRAFSYEQYF

J gene: TRBJ1-2
CDR3 length: 17
clone size: NA
D gene: NA
V gene: TRBV23-1
CDR3 DNA: TGCGCCAGCAGTCAATCGAAGGGCAGGACAGCAAACTATGGCTACACCTTC
CDR3 protein: CASSQSKGRTANYGYTF

J gene: TRBJ2-1
CDR3 length: 15
clone size: NA
D gene: TRBD2
V gene: TRBV5-1
CDR3 DNA: TGCGCCAGCAGCTACACTAGCGGGAGCACCAATGAGCAGTTCTTC
CDR3 protein: CASSYTSGSTNEQFF

J gene: TRBJ2-7
CDR3 length: 14
clone size: few
D gene: TRBD1
V gene: TRBV11-3
CDR3 DNA: TGTGCCAGCAGTATGGACAGGATGAGGAACGAGCAGTACTTC
CDR3 protein: CASSMDRMRNEQYF

J gene: TRBJ1-4
CDR3 length: 13
clone size: NA
D gene: NA
V gene: TRBV29-1
CDR3 DNA: TGCAGCGTTGAGGGCAGGGAGGGTGAAAAACTGTTTTTT
CDR3 protein: CSVEGREGEKLFF

J gene: TRBJ1-2
CDR3 length: 13
clone size: NA
D gene: TRBD1
V gene: TRBV28
CDR3 DNA: TGTGCCAGCAGGACAACAGGGGCGCATGGCTACACCTTC
CDR3 protein: CASRTTGAHGYTF

J gene: TRBJ1-5
CDR3 length: 13
clone size: NA
D gene: NA
V gene: TRBV18
CDR3 DNA: TGTGCCAGCTCAACAGGACCTGCGCAGCCCCAGCATTTT
CDR3 protein: CASSTGPAQPQHF